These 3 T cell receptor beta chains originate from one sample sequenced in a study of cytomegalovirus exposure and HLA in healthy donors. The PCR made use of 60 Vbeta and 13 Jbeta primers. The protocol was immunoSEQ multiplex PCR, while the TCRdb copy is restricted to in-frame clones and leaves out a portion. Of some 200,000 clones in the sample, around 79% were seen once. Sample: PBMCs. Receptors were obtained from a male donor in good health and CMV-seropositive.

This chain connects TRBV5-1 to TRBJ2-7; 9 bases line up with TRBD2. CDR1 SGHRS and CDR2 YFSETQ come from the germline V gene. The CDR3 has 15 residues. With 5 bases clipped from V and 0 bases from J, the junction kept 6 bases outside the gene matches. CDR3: CASRLRTSVSYEQYF. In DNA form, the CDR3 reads TGCGCCAGCAGGCTAAGGACTAGCGTCTCCTACGAGCAGTACTTC.

The DNA for the CDR3 is TGCGCCAGCAGCCAAATAACTAGCACCGGGGAGCTGTTTTTT. Residues: CASSQITSTGELFF. The chain has TRBV4-1 and TRBJ2-2; TRBD2 might be the D (5 bases). Germline V gives CDR1 MGHRA, CDR2 YSYEKL. The CDR3 has 14 amino acids. The ends were cut back, 2 bases at V and 4 bases at J, with 8 bases in the middle.

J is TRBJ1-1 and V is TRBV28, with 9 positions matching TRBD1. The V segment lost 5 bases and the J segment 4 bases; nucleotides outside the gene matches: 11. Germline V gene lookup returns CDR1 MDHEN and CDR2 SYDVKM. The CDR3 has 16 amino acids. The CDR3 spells CASSPPGQGPLTEAFF. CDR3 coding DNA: TGTGCCAGCAGTCCTCCGGGACAGGGACCTCTCACTGAAGCTTTCTTT.